This T cell receptor beta chain was found in a study of shared T cell receptors in the human thymus. Some clones are missing from TCRdb's copy, which holds only in-frame ones; the method was immunoSEQ multiplex PCR. The table has about 610,000 clones, 88% seen once. The sample also formed part of further work on human thymus T cells.

The TCR sequence derives from a boy under two years old with a congenital heart defect. The source material was thymocytes.

The CDR3 nucleotides are TGTGCCAGCAGCCCCACGGGGGGCAGGATAATGAACACTGAAGCTTTCTTT. It specifies CASSPTGGRIMNTEAFF. This chain connects TRBV7-2 to TRBJ1-1, with D possibly being TRBD1 (6 bases). Deletions cut 5 bases from V and 0 bases from J, with 19 bases between. This CDR3 spans 17 amino acids. The V gene's germline CDR1 is SGHTA and CDR2 FQGNSA.